This TCR beta chain stems from a study of shared clonotypes between healthy human individuals. Data came from immunoSEQ multiplex PCR; TCRdb stores just in-frame clones and leaves some out. The sample includes about 2.5 million clones, 85% to 95% of them seen just once. Germline CDR1 and CDR2: SGHVT and SQSDAQ. There are 13 residues in the CDR3. Trimming left V 1 base short and J 6 bases short, with 6 bases between. The sample consisted of naive CD4+ T cells from PBMCs. Subset indicated: CD45RA+ positively selected. The V gene is TRBV7-4, the J gene TRBJ2-2; D uncertain. This clonotype originated in a man younger than 35 in good health. Some clones in this sample may be carry-over from other donors' samples. The DNA for the CDR3 is TGTGCCAGCAGCTTAGTTAGGTCCGGGGAGCTGTTTTTT. Its translation: CASSLVRSGELFF.